This T cell receptor beta chain came from a study of cytomegalovirus exposure and HLA in healthy donors (TCRdb year 2017). For the study in its entirety: In an earlier analysis of 550 to 750 of the donors, 276 Gb of sequence data and 120 million or so unique TCR beta sequences from approximately 180 million T cells were reported. Across some 400 genotyped donors of the cohort, an average of approximately 200,000 unique TCR beta nucleotide sequences per donor were sequenced, and 15% to 20% of those sequences were non-productive. An earlier analysis of around 580 of the donors used high-throughput TCR beta sequencing to judge whether each TCR beta V gene segment behaved as functional or pseudogenic. All discovery cohort repertoires had been generated using a single sequencing platform. Typing coverage differed by locus: A, B, C, DRB1 and DQB1 were typed in about 620-630 donors, DQA1 in about 510, DPA1 in 600 to 610, and DPB1 in just under 490. The study was designed to test whether signatures of past pathogen exposure could be identified by cataloging public T cell receptors. High-throughput TCR immunosequencing, statistical association of individual TCRs with disease status, and machine learning were combined to predict cytomegalovirus infection status. A later genetic analysis took genome-wide SNP genotypes for about three fifths of the 666 donors and used that subset as a discovery cohort. Along with the approximately 700-subject first cohort, a separate validation cohort of approximately 110 different subjects was used. Using immunosequencing, the study profiled T cell repertoires from about 610 subjects and related those repertoires to cytomegalovirus serostatus. A later analysis re-analyzed previously published TCR beta repertoires from several hundred donors and added high-resolution HLA genotyping to study TCR occurrence patterns. Both class I and class II loci were covered by HLA typing, at four-digit resolution. A few DR-DQ haplotypes were handled as single units for association and clustering because linkage in the cohort was strong. Rather than drawing on any new phenotypic data, the later analysis identified candidate immune exposures from TCR beta sequences and the way those sequences occurred across donors. Of the roughly 390 genotyped donors, 81% fell in the genetic ancestry cluster associated with self-reported Caucasian donors. Approximately 310 gigabases of sequencing data and approximately 91 million unique TCR sequences made up an early release that covered roughly 670 HLA-typed donors. Alongside the repertoire data, information on donor age, sex, ethnicity and CMV serostatus was compiled. Overall study results and their limits: Most CMV-associated TCR beta chains appeared to be HLA-restricted in a later analysis, and the HLA associations seemed to be driven largely by CMV exposure. Over 15 rarely observed V segments, including chromosome 9 orphons, were excluded from the earlier analysis of 550 to 700 of the donors because counts were too low. In vitro tests confirmed that a few of the cytomegalovirus-associated TCR beta chains recognize cytomegalovirus antigens. A further reported finding was that TCR beta sequences accurately predicted the HLA-A and HLA-B alleles for most subjects in the first cohort. Strong co-occurrence of HLA alleles, especially DR and DQ, made assigning TCR associations to individual alleles difficult. Across donors, most TCR sequences were observed very rarely, whereas some public TCRs were present in many individuals. At a false discovery rate of 0.05, a later analysis linked 15,000 to 20,000 TCR beta sequences to specific HLA alleles. The 87-base-pair reads could not distinguish some IMGT-functional V segments, including TRBV6-2 and TRBV6-3, so those segments were excluded. This cohort had only TCR beta chains sequenced, and the lack of alpha or paired-chain data limited which features could be detected. A cluster of highly shared sequence variants was judged likely to represent a technical artifact of the sequencing pipeline. Immune exposure information for the cohort was limited to CMV serostatus. The presence/absence analyses assumed that sequencing depth was roughly uniform across donors, and that assumption may not be true. According to a later genetic analysis, donors in an Asian-associated ancestry cluster had fewer N-insertions in productive TCRs than the approximately 610-donor mean. The study listed approximately 150 TCR beta chains as associated with cytomegalovirus. V-gene and J-gene trimming of TCR beta chains was associated with a missense DCLRE1C variant in a later genetic analysis, and the association was replicated in an independent cohort. Because HLA typing was unavailable for some donors at each locus, only the typed subset was used in association tests. According to a later analysis, TCR association rates differed among HLA loci, with DRB1 alleles showing the most associated TCRs and HLA-C alleles showing the fewest. A later analysis reported that several top co-occurrence clusters appeared linked to parvovirus B19, influenza, CMV and Epstein-Barr virus. In an earlier analysis of approximately 600 of the donors, most TCR beta V segments were observed in productive rearrangements about 87% or about 30% of the time, broadly matching IMGT annotations. Cytomegalovirus status was reported to be diagnosed by the classifier with high specificity and sensitivity in both the original and validation cohorts. In a later analysis, HLA-associated TCR beta chains showed more clonal expansion and lower generation probabilities than non-associated chains that were equally common. Correlated functional status among segregating V segments might reflect linkage disequilibrium, but an unknown experimental factor could not be ruled out. According to the authors, the approach could potentially be generalized to other disease states and immunological phenotypes.

The germline V gene specifies SGHTA as CDR1 and FQGNSA as CDR2. Including the terminal cysteine and phenylalanine, the CDR3 comprises 15 residues. Only CDR3 DNA remains: 45 bases, in frame from the first base. V is shortened by 5 bases, J by 0 bases, and the region joining them spans 13 bases. Library construction relied on the immunoSEQ multiplex PCR assay. For the multiplex PCR, a mixture combining 60 forward primers for TCR Vbeta segments and 13 reverse primers for TCR Jbeta segments was used. The CDR3 region of rearranged TCR beta genes was amplified from genomic DNA by a multiplex PCR assay. The Illumina HiSeq System was used to sequence the amplified TCR beta libraries as 87-base-pair reads. On the authors' methods: A later analysis tallied roughly 78 million unique TCR beta chains across the 550 to 850 repertoires, and roughly 11 million of those chains were shared by two or more donors. A nearest-neighbor algorithm error-corrected the raw reads and collapsed the reads into unique sequences, merging closely related sequences to remove PCR and sequencing errors. V, D and J gene segments were assigned by aligning CDR3 sequences to IMGT reference sequences. For a sequence to be retained, a match of at least six nucleotides was required to both a V gene segment and a J gene segment. Rearrangements were called productive when the CDR3 lacked stop codons and stayed in frame with V and J; all others were non-productive. CDR3 was defined according to IMGT convention as the region running from the second conserved V-encoded cysteine to the conserved J-encoded phenylalanine. The earlier analysis of roughly 590 of the donors excluded any sequence lacking an unambiguous match to a single V gene segment. In an earlier analysis of approximately 590 of the donors, V segments were called functional above 56.7% productive rearrangements and were called segregating when the between-donor standard deviation exceeded 5%. A statistical classification framework was built for diagnosing cytomegalovirus status from the catalog of TCR beta chain sequences. In a later analysis, V and J genes were assigned by comparing TCR nucleotide sequences against IMGT/GENE-DB human TR gene sequences. A later analysis assigned CDR3 sequences and most-parsimonious VDJ recombination scenarios with the TCRdist pipeline. A later analysis defined each TCR beta chain by its CDR3 amino acid sequence plus V-gene family, and excluded reads lacking a unique V-gene family. As a way to deal with suspected cross-contamination and a sequencing artifact, a later analysis dropped hundreds of nucleotide sequences that were highly shared and had low generation probability. For each public chain, a later analysis derived a clonal expansion index from normalized ranks of inferred template counts within each repertoire. Generation probabilities in a later analysis came from a VDJ recombination model fitted to out-of-frame rearrangements, and those results were checked against IGoR. In a later analysis, hypergeometric tests were used to score TCR-TCR, TCR-HLA and TCR-CMV co-occurrence, with a repertoire-size bias correction applied to TCR pairs. In a later analysis, false discovery rates were estimated by permuting HLA or CMV assignments 20 times. In a later analysis, co-occurring TCRs were grouped using DBSCAN, with TCRdist sequence similarity added in when clustering inside HLA-allele-positive subsets. Repertoires with fewer than 30,000 or more than 120,000 public chains were left out of co-occurrence clustering, as were five repertoires with anomalous nucleotide sharing. TCRdb carries this immuneACCESS record with in-frame sequences only. Its versions omit some clonotypes, under half of them owing to an unresolved V gene in the studies checked, with the rest unexplained. V, J and clone size derive from that table, while D and trimming were established from the DNA sequence. The sample profile shows 95,000 to 150,000 clones; less than 75% of them were found once. The ten largest clones represent about 4% of the sample.

A word on this clone: The target of this receptor is not known. No base qualities exist here, and no much larger clone lies one base off it.

In total, approximately 610 healthy bone marrow donors made up the cohort. All cohort members were sampled while nominally healthy, although unrecorded immune exposures were likely present. The donor was CMV seronegative and belonged to the group of more than 300 seronegative cohort members. A peripheral blood sample was provided by each donor, and peripheral blood mononuclear cells were used for TCR beta sequencing. The Qiagen DNeasy Blood Extraction Kit was used to extract genomic DNA from the blood cell samples. This TCR derives from a woman between 35 and 50 years old in good health and CMV-seronegative. The sample comprised PBMCs. This sequence uses TRBV7-2 and TRBJ2-5; 5 matching bases give a weak D call of TRBD1. CDR3 protein: CASSRTRTNQETQYF. The sequenced DNA is TGTGCCAGCAGCCGTACCAGGACAAACCAAGAGACCCAGTACTTC.